Included here is one T cell receptor beta chain sequence, with context. As yet, its antigen is unknown. These data are taken from a study of early T cells in non-severe SARS-CoV-2 infection. Findings and limits, study-wide: There was a bias toward anti-spike CD8 responses in VDJdb matching, which missed private and CD4 specificities.

V dropped 4 bases and J dropped 2 bases, with 15 bases sitting between them. There are 15 residues in the CDR3. From germline, CDR1 is SGHVS and CDR2 FNYEAQ. TCRdb re-analysed the 5' RACE reads in MiXCR, keeping a single row per CDR3 protein. The table includes just under 65,000 distinct CDR3 sequences, around 5.7% detected once. Sequenced here: whole blood, sampled at baseline. This chain connects TRBV7-6 to TRBJ2-7; possibly TRBD1 for D (6 bases). The TCR sequence derives from an adult who was a healthcare worker with PCR-confirmed SARS-CoV-2 infection or an uninfected control (not recorded which). Here the CDR3 DNA reads TGTGCCAGCAGCTCGTTGACAGGCCGAACCTACGAGCAGTACTTC. Its translation is CASSSLTGRTYEQYF.